The subject of this entry is one TCR beta chain. These data are taken from a study of blood T cell repertoires in COVID-19. Across the study: COVID-19 samples, acute and convalescent, were from the United States, Italy and Spain. The cDNA or gDNA used as material had been derived from T cells, B-cell-depleted T cells, or PBMCs.

Per the authors' pipeline: Amplification of reference gene primers was used by the study to estimate nucleated cell counts. Using immunoSEQ multiplex PCR, the repertoire was profiled, and TCRdb retains in-frame clones only, with some absent. The V and J calls and clone size are taken from that table; D and trimming were inferred from the DNA. The table has about 110,000 clones, 88% seen once. The CDR3 consists of 16 residues. Germline V CDR1 and CDR2: PRHDT, FYEKMQ (reference sequence). The V gene lost 0 bases and the J gene lost 5 bases, with 16 bases spanning the gap. The TCR originated in a human donor in a cohort sampled during active COVID-19. The genes are TRBV13 and TRBJ1-1, with D perhaps matching TRBD1 (5 bases). Sequenced material: peripheral blood. CDR3 DNA sequence: TGTGCCAGCAGCTTAGGCCTTTCGCAGGGTTGGACTGAAGCTTTCTTT. It specifies CASSLGLSQGWTEAFF.